This TCR beta chain was sequenced for a study of identical twins listed by TCRdb under 2016. With respect to the entire study: TCR alpha and beta repertoires from monozygotic twins, unrelated adults of various ages and cord blood were deep-sequenced to test whether fetal clonotypes persist. To rule out contamination, replicate twin experiments were performed at different times with different library preparation protocols. Points the paper makes about the study in general: Zero-insertion analyses could be partly confounded by invariant T cells such as MAIT and iNKT, although diverse VJ usage argued against such confounding for most clonotypes. Conclusions relied on cross-sectional statistical analysis, since the same donors could not be followed over many years. Fewer insertions were carried by abundant cord blood beta clonotypes, a similar but weaker trend appeared in young adult naive repertoires, and no such trend appeared in memory repertoires. Out-of-frame TCR alpha sharing in monozygotic twins was systematically underestimated by recombination models, whereas sharing between unrelated individuals was in agreement with the recombination models. Compared with coincidental sharing between unrelated individuals, an excess of low generation-probability sequences was observed among out-of-frame TCR alpha sequences shared between twins. In beta out-of-frame sequences, excess twin sharing was weaker, because having fewer shared sequences lowered the signal-to-noise ratio.

Every donor in the study was a healthy Caucasian. Three pairs of female monozygotic twins, all aged roughly 18 to 29 years, made up the twin cohort. RNA for TCR libraries was isolated from peripheral blood mononuclear cells. V trim: 4 bases; J trim: 3 bases; unmatched bases: 4. Reading the germline V gene (reference sequence) gives CDR1 DFQATT and CDR2 SNEGSKA. The CDR3 contains 14 residues, cysteine and phenylalanine counted. Only the CDR3 region is kept as DNA, spanning 42 bases read in frame from base 1. This clonotype turned up a few times. Its binding antigen is unknown. Within one base of it there is no much larger clone, and no base qualities were kept. To prepare the library, 5' RACE was applied. The listed sequencing device is Illumina HiSeq 2000. A universal primer binding site was added through template switching, and the final cDNA carried a unique molecular identifier so that TCR cDNA molecules could be counted accurately. First-strand cDNA for TCR alpha and beta chains was synthesized from specific primers in the conserved constant-segment region. To control for contamination, each cDNA library was double barcoded with a SMART-Mk sample barcode plus Illumina barcodes. TruSeq adapter sequences and Illumina sample barcodes were added in two successive PCR steps. The Illumina HiSeq platform was used with custom primers to sequence TCR alpha and beta cDNA libraries. In the source study's methods: Unique molecular identifiers were extracted from raw reads with MiGEC, and CDR3 positions were determined with MiXCR. Recombination models were inferred per individual with the repgenHMM and IGoR tools using an EM algorithm. The tcR package in R was used for shared clonotype analysis, with sharing normalized by the product of cloneset sizes. To study raw recombination without the effects of thymic and clonal selection, out-of-frame nonproductive sequences were analyzed. TCRdb applied fastp at Q25 and MiXCR to the public reads, then kept only in-frame beta chains. Here each entry gathers all rows of one CDR3 protein and keeps the most common genes and DNA. These V and J calls rely on TCRdb rather than the paper's analysis. A total of about 900,000 distinct CDR3 sequences appear in this sample, 9% to 15% of them only once. The ten largest account for 1.5% to 2% of the sample.

The same specimen was also included in a second study, on yellow fever vaccine responses in identical twins. The second study reports: According to the authors, the vaccine-induced T cell response in identical twins seemed to be partly convergent and partly specific to each individual. In identical twins, the study followed T cell clones that responded to the vaccine with precision.

Source material: PBMCs. The rearrangement combines TRBV20-1 with TRBJ2-7, and TRBD2 matches 12 of the central bases. The receptor's source is a woman aged 18 to 35 in good health. The CDR3 here reads CSATGTSGFYEQYF. The nucleotides read TGCAGTGCTACCGGGACTAGCGGGTTCTACGAGCAGTACTTC.